This record concerns one T cell receptor beta chain sequence. Antigen specificity is unknown. TCRdb's table, derived via immunoSEQ multiplex PCR, lists solely in-frame clones and lacks some. The sample yields around 23,000 clones, more than 75% seen once. The time point was: cycle 4 day 1 (C4D1), after 6 weeks of nivolumab. Every patient was affected by relapse after autologous stem cell transplantation, while exposure to brentuximab vedotin was not uniform. This sample is part of a study of PD-1 blockade in classical Hodgkin lymphoma. The CDR3 is made up of 14 amino acids. The germline V and J ends were trimmed by 7 bases and 3 bases, with 12 bases remaining between them. Germline V gives CDR1 MRHNA, CDR2 SNTAGT. General study points: Newly diagnosed patients were reported to exhibit reduced baseline TCR diversity relative to healthy donors.

The source was peripheral blood mononuclear cells (PBMCs), collected before the fourth cycle of nivolumab. This clonotype was sampled from a human donor with classical Hodgkin lymphoma. The chain has TRBV6-4 and TRBJ1-4, with D uncertain. The chain's CDR3 is CASIRTSSNEKLFF. The CDR3 region has the DNA TGTGCCAGCATTCGAACAAGCTCTAATGAAAAACTGTTTTTT.